Listed here are 30 T cell receptor beta chains from one sample, sequenced in a study of cytomegalovirus exposure and HLA in healthy donors. Researchers ran the PCR with 60 Vbeta and 13 Jbeta primers. Sequencing was performed with immunoSEQ multiplex PCR; in TCRdb, only in-frame clones are kept and a portion is missing. The table shows just over 150,000 clones, with around 84% occurring only once. Sequenced input: PBMCs. These TCRs come from a man over 45 in good health and CMV-seropositive.

The chain has TRBV7-8 and TRBJ1-3; 7 nucleotides match TRBD1. This CDR3 spans 16 amino acids. CDR1 and CDR2 from the germline V gene are SGHVS and FQNEAQ. The trim removed 3 bases at V and 0 bases at J, leaving 5 bases unmatched. CDR3: CASSFTGAGSGNTIYF. CDR3 nucleotides: TGTGCCAGCAGCTTTACAGGGGCCGGCTCTGGAAACACCATATATTTT.

In its sample, this clone was seen once. The rearrangement uses TRBV5-6 and TRBJ2-4, with D tentatively TRBD1 (6 bases). This CDR3 contains 14 residues. Per the germline V gene, CDR1 is SGHDT and CDR2 is YYEEEE. With 1 base removed from V and 1 base from J, the gap between germline ends came to 6 bases. CDR3 protein: CASSLTGAKNIQYF. CDR3 DNA: TGTGCCAGCAGCTTGACAGGGGCCAAAAACATTCAGTACTTC.

This clone was seen a handful of times. As DNA, the CDR3 is TGTGCCAGTAGCCCCTGGACAGGGGGCGAAGAGACCCAGTACTTC. It is translated as CASSPWTGGEETQYF. V and J are TRBV19 and TRBJ2-5, with 11 bases identical to TRBD1. Losses at the gene ends were 6 bases for V and 3 bases for J; bases not matched to a gene: 6. Germline values: CDR1 LNHDA, CDR2 SQIVND (reference sequence). This CDR3 has 15 residues.

The V call is TRBV5-1, the J call TRBJ2-7; 8 nucleotides line up with TRBD1. The length of the CDR3 is 18 residues. With 1 base clipped from V and 0 bases from J, the junction kept 12 bases outside the gene matches. Germline V gives CDR1 SGHRS, CDR2 YFSETQ. The CDR3: CASSLWATGQGRSYEQYF. The DNA of the CDR3 is TGCGCCAGCAGCTTGTGGGCCACAGGACAGGGACGCTCCTACGAGCAGTACTTC.

The chain links TRBV7-2 to TRBJ1-2; TRBD1 aligns across 7 bases. In germline, CDR1 is SGHTA, CDR2 FQGNSA. After removal of 1 base from V and 0 bases from J, the junction contained 5 bases not matched to a gene. The CDR3 length is 16 residues. CDR3 sequence: CASSLVRTGSNYGYTF. The CDR3 DNA is TGTGCCAGCAGCTTAGTGAGGACAGGTTCTAACTATGGCTACACCTTC.

The chain recombines TRBV10-3 with TRBJ2-5; 9 nucleotides line up with TRBD1. The CDR3 is made up of 15 amino acids. With 9 bases clipped from V and 1 base from J, the junction kept 9 bases outside the gene matches. Germline CDR1 is ENHRY and CDR2 is SYGVKD. CDR3 sequence reads: CAIKGSGQGQETQYF. The DNA of the CDR3 is TGTGCCATTAAGGGGTCGGGACAGGGCCAAGAGACCCAGTACTTC.

V usage is TRBV19 and J usage is TRBJ2-1; D might be TRBD1 (6 bases). V was cut by 2 bases and J by 6 bases, with 14 bases left in between. This CDR3 is built from 15 residues. Germline values: CDR1 LNHDA, CDR2 SQIVND (reference sequence). The CDR3 DNA follows: TGTGCCAGTAGTATACAGGGGACCCTCGGCAATGAGCAGTTCTTC. It yields the protein CASSIQGTLGNEQFF.

The genes are TRBV11-2 and TRBJ1-3; 7 bases line up with TRBD1. The CDR3 runs to 15 residues. The V gene's germline CDR1 is SGHAT and CDR2 FQNNGV. V lost 0 bases and J lost 4; bases outside the gene matches: 3. The CDR3: CASSLERGPGNTIYF. The CDR3 nucleotides read TGTGCCAGCAGCTTAGAGAGGGGGCCGGGAAACACCATATATTTT. The full variable domain, with the rest looked up from reference TRBV11-2 and TRBJ1-3, is EAGVAQSPRYKIIEKRQSVAFWCNPISGHATLYWYQQILGQGPKLLIQFQNNGVVDDSQLPKDRFSAERLKGVDSTLKIQPAKLEDSAVYLCASSLERGPGNTIYFGEGSWLTVV.

The chain couples TRBV19 to TRBJ2-2; D is perhaps TRBD1 (5 bases). Germline V CDR1 and CDR2: LNHDA, SQIVND (reference sequence). The CDR3 extends over 13 amino acids. The germline V and J ends were trimmed by 7 bases and 2 bases, with 8 bases remaining between them. The CDR3 reads CASKDSNTGELFF. Written as DNA, the CDR3 is TGTGCCAGTAAAGACAGTAACACCGGGGAGCTGTTTTTT.

The CDR3, as DNA: TGCGCCAGCAGCCGGGGACTTTACAATGAGCAGTTCTTC. This codes for CASSRGLYNEQFF. The V call is TRBV5-1, the J call TRBJ2-1; D perhaps matches TRBD2 (6 bases). Trimming stripped 4 bases from V and 4 bases from J, with 9 bases between. Germline assignment: CDR1 SGHRS and CDR2 YFSETQ. The CDR3 is 13 amino acids.

This chain connects TRBV5-4 to TRBJ2-2, with D possibly matching TRBD2 (5 bases). Trimming took 4 bases from V and 0 from J, leaving 10 bases between them. This CDR3 contains 15 residues. In germline, CDR1 is SGHNT, CDR2 YYREEE (reference sequence). CDR3 sequence (DNA): TGTGCCAGCAGCGCCGGGAAGCCGAACACCGGGGAGCTGTTTTTT. It yields the protein CASSAGKPNTGELFF.

The rearrangement links TRBV18 to TRBJ1-1; 7 positions match TRBD1. J gave up 4 bases and V 3 bases, and 5 bases lay outside the gene matches. Germline V gives CDR1 KGHSH, CDR2 LQKENI. The CDR3 contains 14 residues. The CDR3 DNA sequence: TGTGCCAGCTCACCTCAGGCAGGGGGCACTGAAGCTTTCTTT. Its translation: CASSPQAGGTEAFF.

The CDR3 is CASSGGGPNEKLFF. The CDR3, as DNA: TGCGCCAGCAGCGGAGGAGGGCCTAATGAAAAACTGTTTTTT. J is TRBJ1-4 and V is TRBV5-1, with D uncertain. This CDR3 contains 14 residues. Trimming cost V 4 bases and J 3 bases, with 10 bases left between them. Germline lookup yields CDR1 SGHRS and CDR2 YFSETQ.

This sequence joins TRBV6-5 and TRBJ1-1, with D possibly matching TRBD1 (5 bases). Trimming shortened V by 2 bases and J by 3 bases, and 13 bases separated the two germline ends. Germline V CDR1 and CDR2: MNHEY, SVGAGI. The CDR3 is 15 residues long. The DNA of the CDR3 is TGTGCCAGCAGTTACGGGGGAGCGGGGGACACTGAAGCTTTCTTT. Encoded protein: CASSYGGAGDTEAFF.

This clone was picked up one time. The CDR3 nucleotides read TGTGCCAGCAGCGTGCCTCGGTCCGGGGGGTATGGCTACACCTTC. Its protein is CASSVPRSGGYGYTF. The chain employs TRBV5-6 and TRBJ1-2, with TRBD1 as a possible D gene (5 bases). Trimming pared 4 bases from V and 5 bases from J, leaving 18 bases between. Germline V gives CDR1 SGHDT, CDR2 YYEEEE. This CDR3 has 15 residues.

This clone was observed a single time. The DNA for the CDR3 is TGTGCCAGCAGCTTCACTAGCGGGAGGGTCGGGGAGACCCAGTACTTC. It specifies CASSFTSGRVGETQYF. The chain links TRBV11-3 to TRBJ2-5; TRBD2 aligns across 13 bases. The J segment lost 5 bases and the V segment lost 3 bases, leaving 6 bases of the junction unmatched. CDR3 length: 16 amino acids. Germline V gene sequence: CDR1 SGHNT, CDR2 YENEEA. The full variable domain, completed using reference TRBV11-3 and TRBJ2-5, is EAGVVQSPRYKIIEKKQPVAFWCNPISGHNTLYWYLQNLGQGPELLIRYENEEAVDDSQLPKDRFSAERLKGVDSTLKIQPAELGDSAVYLCASSFTSGRVGETQYFGPGTRLLVL.

This chain connects TRBV5-1 to TRBJ1-2; D is unclear. Germline CDR1 SGHRS, CDR2 YFSETQ. The V gene lost 2 bases and the J gene lost 5 bases, with 10 bases spanning the gap. The CDR3 length is 13 residues. Here the CDR3 reads CASSLEQRYGYTF. The CDR3 DNA follows: TGCGCCAGCAGCTTAGAACAGCGGTATGGCTACACCTTC.

The chain carries TRBV5-6 and TRBJ1-2; the match to TRBD1 covers 9 bases. Unmatched junction bases numbered 10, after V lost 2 bases and J lost 2 bases. The CDR3 is 17 amino acids. From germline, CDR1 is SGHDT and CDR2 YYEEEE. The CDR3 loop is CASSLLRDRVWNYGYTF. CDR3 in DNA: TGTGCCAGCAGCTTACTCCGGGACAGGGTTTGGAACTATGGCTACACCTTC.

The chain combines TRBV6-6 with TRBJ1-3; D unresolved. The CDR3 has 13 amino acids. Germline V gene data show CDR1 as MNHNY and CDR2 as SVGAGI (reference sequence). The germline V and J ends were trimmed by 0 bases and 8 bases, with 8 bases remaining between them. The CDR3 is CASSYSPGDTIYF. The CDR3 DNA reads as TGTGCCAGCAGTTACTCCCCCGGAGACACCATATATTTT.

This clone was observed a single time. This chain uses TRBV11-3 with TRBJ2-5; D possibly corresponds to TRBD1 (6 bases). V was shortened by 5 bases and J by 2 bases, with 9 bases between the two germline ends. Germline V gene sequence: CDR1 SGHNT, CDR2 YENEEA. This CDR3 is 13 amino acids long. CDR3 in DNA: TGTGCCAGCAGCCGGGGACATCAAGAGACCCAGTACTTC. The encoded protein is CASSRGHQETQYF.

The table lists this clone with a few counts. The chain carries TRBV5-6 and TRBJ2-5; D ambiguous. In germline, CDR1 is SGHDT, CDR2 YYEEEE. Deletions cut 0 bases from V and 0 bases from J, with 6 bases between. This CDR3 contains 14 residues. This CDR3 reads CASSLVGYQETQYF. CDR3 bases: TGTGCCAGCAGCTTGGTCGGGTACCAAGAGACCCAGTACTTC.

The chain combines TRBV19 with TRBJ1-2; maybe TRBD1 (6 bases). Germline V gene lookup returns CDR1 LNHDA and CDR2 SQIVND (reference sequence). Trimming removed 9 bases from V and 8 bases from J, with 22 bases in between. The CDR3 loop spans 14 amino acids. The CDR3 is CASQDTGFVQGYTF. For the CDR3, the DNA is TGTGCCAGCCAGGATACAGGGTTTGTTCAAGGCTACACCTTC.

This chain uses TRBV6-5 with TRBJ2-5; unclear D gene. V lost 0 bases and J lost 0, with 8 bases in between. Germline V gene sequence: CDR1 MNHEY, CDR2 SVGAGI. CDR3 length: 15 amino acids. The CDR3 protein is CASSYSADNQETQYF. The DNA of the CDR3 is TGTGCCAGCAGTTACTCGGCGGATAACCAAGAGACCCAGTACTTC.

The genes are TRBV2 and TRBJ1-1; D not resolved. V was cut by 9 bases and J by 3 bases, with 14 bases left in between. Germline CDR1 SNHLY, CDR2 FYNNEI. The CDR3 runs 13 residues. The CDR3 nucleotides are TGTGCCAGTGTTATACCCGGGGACACTGAAGCTTTCTTT. This codes for CASVIPGDTEAFF.

V gene TRBV30 combines with J gene TRBJ2-1; 7 bases match TRBD1. The V gene end was trimmed by 1 base and the J gene end by 3 bases; junction bases not matched to a gene: 15. The CDR3 totals 18 residues. Germline-derived CDR1 and CDR2 are GTSNPN and SVGIG (reference sequence). In DNA form, the CDR3 reads TGTGCCTGGAGTGGTGCCTCAGGACAGGAAGTGAACTACAATGAGCAGTTCTTC. This translates into CAWSGASGQEVNYNEQFF.

The chain employs TRBV19 and TRBJ1-2, with D maybe TRBD1 (5 bases). Germline CDR1 is LNHDA and CDR2 is SQIVND (reference sequence). The CDR3 is 16 amino acids. V gave up 6 bases and J gave up 3 bases, with 20 bases separating them. The CDR3 loop is CASSELGLLGDYGYTF. CDR3 coding DNA: TGTGCCAGTAGCGAGTTGGGACTCTTAGGTGACTATGGCTACACCTTC. The full variable domain, its missing parts supplied by reference TRBV19 and TRBJ1-2, is DGGITQSPKYLFRKEGQNVTLSCEQNLNHDAMYWYRQDPGQGLRLIYYSQIVNDFQKGDIAEGYSVSREKKESFPLTVTSAQKNPTAFYLCASSELGLLGDYGYTFGSGTRLTVV.

The gene calls are TRBV9 and TRBJ2-3; 7 positions agree with TRBD1. The CDR3 spans 15 residues. Trimming removed 0 bases from V and 5 bases from J; junction bases left unmatched: 6. CDR1 SGDLS and CDR2 YYNGEE come from the germline V gene. CDR3: CASSVVAGGRDTQYF. CDR3 in DNA: TGTGCCAGCAGCGTAGTGGCAGGGGGACGAGATACGCAGTATTTT. Variable domain in full (rest from reference TRBV9 and TRBJ2-3): DSGVTQTPKHLITATGQRVTLRCSPRSGDLSVYWYQQSLDQGLQFLIQYYNGEERAKGNILERFSAQQFPDLHSELNLSSLELGDSALYFCASSVVAGGRDTQYFGPGTRLTVL.

This clone was counted a single time. The chain couples TRBV14 to TRBJ2-7; 9 bases agree with TRBD1. The trim removed 4 bases at V and 7 bases at J, leaving 11 bases unmatched. The CDR3 has 15 residues. Germline loops: CDR1 SGHDN, CDR2 FVKESK. The CDR3: CASSPRDREWVEQYF. CDR3 DNA: TGTGCCAGCAGCCCCCGGGACAGGGAATGGGTAGAGCAGTACTTC.

The chain recombines TRBV19 with TRBJ1-4; no clear D gene. This CDR3 region has 15 residues. The germline V gene has CDR1 LNHDA and CDR2 SQIVND (reference sequence). V was shortened by 7 bases and J by 3 bases, with 15 bases between the two germline ends. The CDR3 sequence: CASNGARRANEKLFF. DNA of the CDR3: TGTGCCAGTAACGGTGCGCGGCGGGCTAATGAAAAACTGTTTTTT.

This chain connects TRBV2 to TRBJ2-2, with 9 bases aligning to TRBD1. Trimming removed 10 bases from V and 4 bases from J; junction bases left unmatched: 10. Looked up from germline, CDR1 is SNHLY and CDR2 is FYNNEI. The CDR3 totals 15 residues. CDR3 residues: CATPRTGEATGELFF. The CDR3 DNA sequence: TGTGCCACCCCGAGGACAGGGGAGGCCACCGGGGAGCTGTTTTTT. Drawing the rest from reference TRBV2 and TRBJ2-2, the complete variable domain is EPEVTQTPSHQVTQMGQEVILRCVPISNHLYFYWYRQILGQKVEFLVSFYNNEISEKSEIFDDQFSVERPDGSNFTLKIRSTKLEDSAMYFCATPRTGEATGELFFGEGSRLTVL.